What follows are 17 T cell receptor beta chains derived from one specimen sequenced in a study of T cell repertoires and HLA-DP antigens. Sequencing used immunoSEQ multiplex PCR; TCRdb keeps in-frame clones, though not all of them. Of 75,000 to 90,000 clones in the sample, 86% were seen once. No antigen has been assigned to these receptors. Source material: CD4+ T cells from PBMCs. All receptors derive from a man aged 50-60 years in good health and CMV-seronegative.

This chain connects TRBV14 to TRBJ2-5, with 9 nucleotides matching TRBD1. Germline V gene data show CDR1 as SGHDN and CDR2 as FVKESK. The CDR3 runs 18 residues. The V gene end was trimmed by 1 base and the J gene end by 5 bases; junction bases not matched to a gene: 14. CDR3 bases: TGTGCCAGCAGCCAAGTAGGTGGAACAGGGGGCTGGTCGGAGACCCAGTACTTC. Translated: CASSQVGGTGGWSETQYF. Full variable domain (missing parts from reference TRBV14 and TRBJ2-5): EAGVTQFPSHSVIEKGQTVTLRCDPISGHDNLYWYRRVMGKEIKFLLHFVKESKQDESGMPNNRFLAERTGGTYSTLKVQPAELEDSGVYFCASSQVGGTGGWSETQYFGPGTRLLVL.

The gene calls are TRBV6-5 and TRBJ1-2; D gene uncertain. The V gene lost 8 bases and the J gene lost 2 bases, with 12 bases spanning the gap. Germline assignment: CDR1 MNHEY and CDR2 SVGAGI. This CDR3 contains 13 residues. The CDR3 loop is CASRLSGNYGYTF. In DNA, the CDR3 is TGTGCCAGCCGTTTATCGGGGAACTATGGCTACACCTTC.

V is TRBV5-8 and J is TRBJ2-7, with 9 bases lining up with TRBD2. Germline CDR1 SGHTS, CDR2 YDEGEE. The CDR3 covers 15 residues. V was pared by 4 bases and J by 5 bases, with 10 bases of the junction left unmatched. The chain's CDR3 is CASSPGWTSEHEQYF. The CDR3 DNA is TGTGCCAGCAGCCCGGGTTGGACTAGCGAGCACGAGCAGTACTTC.

The V call is TRBV19, the J call TRBJ2-1; 9 positions agree with TRBD1. Losses at the gene ends were 6 bases for V and 3 bases for J; bases not matched to a gene: 6. Germline V gene lookup returns CDR1 LNHDA and CDR2 SQIVND (reference sequence). The CDR3 contains 15 residues. CDR3 coding DNA: TGTGCCAGTAGGGATCCGGGACAGGGCTACAATGAGCAGTTCTTC. Amino acids: CASRDPGQGYNEQFF.

The chain carries TRBV10-2 and TRBJ2-3; D gene ambiguous. Germline CDR1 and CDR2: WSHSY and SAAADI. There are 13 residues in the CDR3. V lost 6 bases and J lost 10, with 17 bases in between. CDR3: CASSVNTGLSQYF. The CDR3 DNA reads as TGCGCCAGCAGCGTAAACACGGGCCTATCGCAGTATTTT.

V is TRBV5-1 and J is TRBJ2-3; maybe TRBD2 (6 bases). V gave up 0 bases and J gave up 5 bases, with 13 bases separating them. CDR3 size: 15 residues. CDR1 and CDR2 from the germline V gene are SGHRS and YFSETQ. This CDR3 reads CASSLGTSGVDTQYF. The CDR3 nucleotides read TGCGCCAGCAGCTTGGGCACCTCGGGGGTAGATACGCAGTATTTT.

J is TRBJ2-1 and V is TRBV5-1; D may be TRBD2 (6 bases). The CDR3 length is 14 residues. V lost 0 bases and J 9 bases, leaving 13 bases between the germline ends. Germline values: CDR1 SGHRS, CDR2 YFSETQ. DNA for the CDR3: TGCGCCAGCAGCTTGGATCCGGGAGCTGCTGAGCAGTTCTTC. Translation: CASSLDPGAAEQFF.

This clone was counted once. The genes are TRBV4-3 and TRBJ2-1; 15 bases are a match to TRBD2. This CDR3 contains 17 residues. The V segment lost 3 bases and the J segment 9 bases; nucleotides outside the gene matches: 9. Germline assignment: CDR1 LGHNA and CDR2 YSLEER. In nucleotides, the CDR3 is TGCGCCAGCAGCCACACACCGGGACTAGCGGGAGGTGGTGAGCAGTTCTTC. As protein: CASSHTPGLAGGGEQFF.

The chain combines TRBV5-1 with TRBJ2-7, with 7 positions matching TRBD2. CDR3 size: 15 residues. Germline values: CDR1 SGHRS, CDR2 YFSETQ. Unmatched junction bases numbered 6, after V lost 0 bases and J lost 3 bases. The CDR3 nucleotides read TGCGCCAGCAGCTTGGAGGCTAGCGGTTTCTACGAGCAGTACTTC. It is translated as CASSLEASGFYEQYF.

CDR3 sequence (DNA): TGTGCCAGCAGCACCGGGACAGGGGACCGGGAGCTGTTTTTT. This sequence encodes CASSTGTGDRELFF. The chain joins TRBV6-4 to TRBJ2-2; 10 nucleotides agree with TRBD1. Germline-derived CDR1 and CDR2 are MRHNA and SNTAGT. The CDR3 totals 14 residues. V lost 6 bases, J lost 9 bases, and 7 bases stayed unmatched.

The chain recombines TRBV15 with TRBJ2-5; 13 nucleotides match TRBD2. Germline values: CDR1 LNHNV, CDR2 YYDKDF (reference sequence). This CDR3 is built from 16 residues. V lost 3 bases, J lost 3 bases, and 4 bases stayed unmatched. The CDR3 sequence is CATSSPGLAGEETQYF. In DNA form, the CDR3 reads TGTGCCACCAGCAGCCCCGGACTAGCGGGAGAAGAGACCCAGTACTTC. Using reference TRBV15 and TRBJ2-5 for the parts outside the CDR3, the full variable domain is DAMVIQNPRYQVTQFGKPVTLSCSQTLNHNVMYWYQQKSSQAPKLLFHYYDKDFNNEADTPDNFQSRRPNTSFCFLDIRSPGLGDTAMYLCATSSPGLAGEETQYFGPGTRLLVL.

The CDR3 spells CASSQGGGASTDTQYF. The CDR3 DNA follows: TGTGCCAGCAGCCAAGGGGGGGGCGCTAGCACAGATACGCAGTATTTT. The rearrangement links TRBV4-2 to TRBJ2-3; D is possibly TRBD2 (7 bases). Germline V CDR1 and CDR2: LGHNA, YNFKEQ. This CDR3 comprises 16 residues. With 1 base removed from V and 0 bases from J, the gap between germline ends came to 11 bases.

This rearrangement joins TRBV11-3 to TRBJ2-3; D unresolved. The CDR3 covers 16 residues. Per germline, CDR1 SGHNT and CDR2 YENEEA. V was trimmed by 1 base and J by 0 bases, leaving 11 bases between them. The CDR3 DNA reads as TGTGCCAGCAGCTTAGGCATAGGCACTAGCACAGATACGCAGTATTTT. It specifies CASSLGIGTSTDTQYF.

The chain combines TRBV28 with TRBJ2-7; possible D gene TRBD1, 5 bases. CDR3 length: 14 amino acids. V lost 6 bases and J lost 2, with 14 bases in between. Germline CDR1 is MDHEN and CDR2 is SYDVKM. This chain's CDR3 is CASRGRTATYEQYF. CDR3 DNA: TGTGCCAGCAGGGGGCGGACGGCTACCTACGAGCAGTACTTC.

The V call is TRBV7-2, the J call TRBJ2-1, with 7 nucleotides matching TRBD2. This CDR3 has 16 amino acids. Looked up from germline, CDR1 is SGHTA and CDR2 is FQGNSA. The ends lost 1 base at V and 0 bases at J; junction bases unmatched: 3. The CDR3 nucleotides are TGTGCCAGCAGCTTAGGGCGGGGGAGCTCCTACAATGAGCAGTTCTTC. This encodes CASSLGRGSSYNEQFF.

The V gene is TRBV6-5, the J gene TRBJ2-4; D might be TRBD2 (6 bases). This CDR3 is 12 amino acids long. Germline CDR1 reads MNHEY; CDR2 reads SVGAGI. V lost 6 bases, J lost 9 bases, and 12 bases lay in between. The chain's CDR3 is CASRRPAGIQYF. DNA of the CDR3: TGTGCCAGCAGGAGGCCAGCGGGCATTCAGTACTTC.

The chain joins TRBV7-6 to TRBJ2-5; 9 nucleotides match TRBD1. There are 14 residues in the CDR3. Unmatched junction bases numbered 5, after V lost 5 bases and J lost 4 bases. Germline-derived CDR1 and CDR2 are SGHVS and FNYEAQ. CDR3 in amino acids: CASSTGTGPETQYF. CDR3 bases: TGTGCCAGCAGCACCGGGACAGGGCCAGAGACCCAGTACTTC. The variable domain in full, with the rest retrieved from reference TRBV7-6 and TRBJ2-5, is GAGVSQSPRYKVTKRGQDVALRCDPISGHVSLYWYRQALGQGPEFLTYFNYEAQQDKSGLPNDRFSAERPEGSISTLTIQRTEQRDSAMYRCASSTGTGPETQYFGPGTRLLVL.